A selection of T cell receptor beta chains follows, all from one sample in a study of T cells in Graves' hyperthyroidism and ophthalmopathy. TCRdb reprocessed the multiplex PCR reads with MiXCR, giving one entry per CDR3 protein. The repertoire holds 550,000 to 800,000 distinct CDR3 sequences, with around 16% as singletons. Sequenced input: blood. The receptors shown here come from a man in his forties or fifties with Graves' hyperthyroidism. Both conserved end residues are part of each CDR3. D genes are given only for firm matches. Size tells how often a clone was seen (once, few, many) or the class of an expanded clone, and some rows leave it out.

V: TRBV28
size: .
J: TRBJ2-3
D: .
DNA: TGTGCCAGCAGTTATGGGTCAGATACGCAGTATTTT
CDR3: CASSYGSDTQYF

V: TRBV5-1
size: many
J: TRBJ2-7
D: TRBD2
DNA: TGCGCCAGCACCCCCGTCGCGGGAGGGCCTGGGGAGCAGTACTTC
CDR3: CASTPVAGGPGEQYF

V: TRBV19
size: many
J: TRBJ1-2
D: TRBD1
DNA: TGTGCCAGTAGCCAACAGGGGGACTATGGCTACACCTTC
CDR3: CASSQQGDYGYTF

V: TRBV28
size: many
J: TRBJ2-6
D: .
DNA: TGTGCCAGCACCCTTATCTCTGGGGCCAACGTCCCGACTTTC
CDR3: CASTLISGANVPTF

V: TRBV6-1
size: many
J: TRBJ2-7
D: .
DNA: TGTGCCAGCAGTGAACCGTTTGGGGCAGGGTCAACCTACGAGCAGTACTTC
CDR3: CASSEPFGAGSTYEQYF

V: TRBV19
size: few
J: TRBJ1-6
D: .
DNA: TGTGCCAGTAGTATTACGACAGATTCACCCCTCCACTTT
CDR3: CASSITTDSPLHF

V: TRBV5-1
size: few
J: TRBJ1-1
D: .
DNA: TGCGCCAGCAGCCCGGGGCAACAAATGAACACTGAAGCTTTCTTT
CDR3: CASSPGQQMNTEAFF

V: TRBV27
size: .
J: TRBJ1-1
D: .
DNA: TGTGCCAGCAGTCCGCCACCGAATTTGAACACTGAAGCTTTCTTT
CDR3: CASSPPPNLNTEAFF

V: TRBV18
size: .
J: TRBJ2-7
D: .
DNA: TGTGCCAGCTCACCCGGGTGGGGGCTCAACGAGCAGTACTTC
CDR3: CASSPGWGLNEQYF

V: TRBV20-1
size: many
J: TRBJ2-5
D: TRBD2
DNA: TGCAGTGGCAGCAAGCGGGAGGGCGGAGAGACCCAGTACTTC
CDR3: CSGSKREGGETQYF

V: TRBV20-1
size: few
J: TRBJ1-3
D: TRBD1
DNA: TGCAGTGCTAGAGTTGCCGGGACAGTCTTCTCTGGAAACACCATATATTTT
CDR3: CSARVAGTVFSGNTIYF

V: TRBV29-1
size: .
J: TRBJ1-2
D: TRBD1
DNA: TGCAGCGTTGTATCGGGACAGGGGGCGTTCTATGGCTACACCTTC
CDR3: CSVVSGQGAFYGYTF

V: TRBV10-3
size: many
J: TRBJ2-7
D: TRBD2
DNA: TGTGCCATCAGTGATTCTAGCGGGAGGCCTCTCGAGCAGTACTTC
CDR3: CAISDSSGRPLEQYF

V: TRBV2
size: many
J: TRBJ2-1
D: .
DNA: TGTGCCAGCAGAGTCACCTACAATGAGCAGTTCTTC
CDR3: CASRVTYNEQFF

V: TRBV5-1
size: many
J: TRBJ1-4
D: .
DNA: TGCGCCAGCGGCTACTCCGGGGCCGCAACTAATGAAAAACTGTTTTTT
CDR3: CASGYSGAATNEKLFF

V: TRBV20-1
size: few
J: TRBJ2-7
D: TRBD1
DNA: TGCAGTGCTAGAGACAGGGGGCGAGCCTACGAGCAGTACTTC
CDR3: CSARDRGRAYEQYF

V: TRBV20-1
size: many
J: TRBJ2-1
D: .
DNA: TGCAGTGCTAGACAGTCTTCTTCTCCCTACAATGAGCAGTTCTTC
CDR3: CSARQSSSPYNEQFF